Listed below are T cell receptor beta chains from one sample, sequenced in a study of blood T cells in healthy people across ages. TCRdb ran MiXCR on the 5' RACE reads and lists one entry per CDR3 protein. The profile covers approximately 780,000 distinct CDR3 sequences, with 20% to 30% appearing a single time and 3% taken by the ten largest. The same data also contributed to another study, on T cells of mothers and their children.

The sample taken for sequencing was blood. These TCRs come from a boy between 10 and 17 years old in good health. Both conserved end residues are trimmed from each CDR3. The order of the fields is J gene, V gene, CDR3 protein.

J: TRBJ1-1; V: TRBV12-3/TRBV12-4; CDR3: ASRPTGGNTEAF
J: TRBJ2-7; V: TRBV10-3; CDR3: ATSAGSSYEQY
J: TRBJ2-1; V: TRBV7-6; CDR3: ASSLTGEHYNEQF
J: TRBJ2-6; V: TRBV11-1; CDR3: ASSHRKTGVGSGANVLT
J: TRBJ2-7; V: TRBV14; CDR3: ASSQGTTGRGRTYEQY
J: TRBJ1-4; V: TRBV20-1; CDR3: SARDPQRGEKLF
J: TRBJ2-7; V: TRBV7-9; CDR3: ASSLSSGDEQY
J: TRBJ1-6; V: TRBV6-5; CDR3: ASSSLSRSNSPLH
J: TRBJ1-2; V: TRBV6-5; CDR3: ASRPFGLDRGGYT
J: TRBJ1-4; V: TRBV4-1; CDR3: ASSMDRDPTNEKLF
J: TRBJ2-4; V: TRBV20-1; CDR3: SAAAGAGKNIQY
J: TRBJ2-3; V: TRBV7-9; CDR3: ASSGASNTDTQY
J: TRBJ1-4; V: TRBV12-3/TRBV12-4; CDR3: ASSSAGTGDEKLF
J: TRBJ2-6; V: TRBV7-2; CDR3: ASSLETGLLISGANVLT
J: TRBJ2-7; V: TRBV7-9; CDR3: ASSLTIPGGEQY
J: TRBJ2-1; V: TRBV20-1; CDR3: SAVQRRDRDNNEQF
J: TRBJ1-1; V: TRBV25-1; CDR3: ASSESGSLRAF
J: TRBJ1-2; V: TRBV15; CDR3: ATSRVTGGNLSGYT
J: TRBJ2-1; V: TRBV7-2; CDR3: ASSPNLGGPINEQF
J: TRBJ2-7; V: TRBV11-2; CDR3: ASSSEVAGIYEQY
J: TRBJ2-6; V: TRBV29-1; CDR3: SVEGPGRISGANVLT
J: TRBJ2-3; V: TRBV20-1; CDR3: SARDIVGTATDTQY
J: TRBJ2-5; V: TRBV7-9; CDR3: ASSPGGGATQETQY
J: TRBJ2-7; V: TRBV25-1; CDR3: ASSGRVPAQASPYEQY
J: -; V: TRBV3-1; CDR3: ASSHPGLAGGPQQF
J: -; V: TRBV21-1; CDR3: ASSKETGSQPQY
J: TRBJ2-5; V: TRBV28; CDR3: ASRPTGAETQY
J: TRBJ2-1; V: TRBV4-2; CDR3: ASSQDGGVSSYNEQF
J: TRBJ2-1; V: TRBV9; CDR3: ASSPTGGRPRY
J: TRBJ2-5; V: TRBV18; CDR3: ASSPTRKETQY
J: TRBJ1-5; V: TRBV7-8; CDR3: ASSARGLPQPQH
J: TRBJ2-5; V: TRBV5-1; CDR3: ASSDQQETQY
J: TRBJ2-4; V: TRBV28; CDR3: ASSSTSGEILAKNIQY
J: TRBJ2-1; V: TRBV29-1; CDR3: SDARGGSYNEQF
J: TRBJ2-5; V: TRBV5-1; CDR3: ASSGTSGGRGETQY
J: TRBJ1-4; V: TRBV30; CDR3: AWTGDLNEKLF
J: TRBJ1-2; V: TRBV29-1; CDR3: SVSQGVSNYGYT
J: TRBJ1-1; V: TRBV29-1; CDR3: SDTGQGSTEAF
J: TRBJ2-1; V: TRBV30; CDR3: AWSNRGVREQF
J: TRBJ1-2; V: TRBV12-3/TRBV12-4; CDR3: ASSLPGTAVNPYGYT
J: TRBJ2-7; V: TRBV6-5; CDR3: ASRLSGGLSYEQY
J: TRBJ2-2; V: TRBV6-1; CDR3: ASLHTGELF
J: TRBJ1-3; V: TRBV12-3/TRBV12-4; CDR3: ASSSPQGGEH
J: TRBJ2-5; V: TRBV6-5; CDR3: ASSYGGSYEQD
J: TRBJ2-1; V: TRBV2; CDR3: ASSEVGTGFDEQF
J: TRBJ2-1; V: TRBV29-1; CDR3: SVANYNEQF
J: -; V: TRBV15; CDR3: ATSRDKAARNEQY
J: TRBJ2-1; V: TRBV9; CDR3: ASSEGGEAYNEQF
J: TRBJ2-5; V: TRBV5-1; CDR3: ASTLGQGEGETQY
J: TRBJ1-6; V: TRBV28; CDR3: ASSPSSLSPLH
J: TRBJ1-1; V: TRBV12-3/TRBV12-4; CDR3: ASIGTGRATTEAF
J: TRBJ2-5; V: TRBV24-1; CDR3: VTSGTGETQY
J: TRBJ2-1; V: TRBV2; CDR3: ASSGDPNEQF